The 28 T cell receptor beta chains below come from one sample, sequenced in a study of blood T cell repertoires in COVID-19. Method: immunoSEQ multiplex PCR; TCRdb's copy keeps in-frame clones and lacks some. The data hold more than 250,000 clones, with less than 90% observed a single time. The sequencing sample was made of peripheral blood. The source of these receptors is a man in his sixties who had recovered from COVID-19.

The CDR3 region has the DNA TGCGCCAGCAGCAATGATACTAGCACAGATACGCAGTATTTT. Translated: CASSNDTSTDTQYF. The rearrangement links TRBV5-1 to TRBJ2-3; D is uncertain. This CDR3 is 14 amino acids long. CDR1 SGHRS and CDR2 YFSETQ come from the germline V gene. Trimming stripped 4 bases from V and 0 bases from J, with 9 bases between.

The rearrangement joins TRBV6-5 to TRBJ1-6; tentatively, D is TRBD1 (6 bases). Trimming pared 4 bases from V and 1 base from J, leaving 11 bases between. The germline V gene encodes CDR1 MNHEY and CDR2 SVGAGI. The CDR3 has 16 amino acids. CDR3: CASSSHRVSYNSPLHF. For the CDR3, the DNA is TGTGCCAGCAGTTCCCACAGGGTGTCCTATAATTCACCCCTCCACTTT.

The chain links TRBV6-5 to TRBJ2-3; 11 bases are a match to TRBD2. With 7 bases clipped from V and 3 bases from J, the junction kept 3 bases outside the gene matches. Per germline, CDR1 MNHEY and CDR2 SVGAGI. The CDR3 totals 14 residues. The CDR3 sequence is CASTTSGGTDTQYF. As DNA, the CDR3 is TGTGCCAGCACCACTAGCGGGGGAACAGATACGCAGTATTTT.

The rearrangement joins TRBV4-1 to TRBJ1-4, with TRBD1 as a possible D gene (6 bases). Germline-derived CDR1 and CDR2 are MGHRA and YSYEKL. This CDR3 region has 16 residues. V was trimmed by 5 bases and J by 0 bases, leaving 13 bases between them. The CDR3 coding sequence is TGCGCCAGCAGCGTAAGTGGGACATCAACTAATGAAAAACTGTTTTTT. Its translation is CASSVSGTSTNEKLFF.

The CDR3 protein is CASRTDRGPYNEQFF. The CDR3 coding sequence is TGTGCCAGCAGAACGGACAGGGGGCCTTACAATGAGCAGTTCTTC. The chain recombines TRBV6-5 with TRBJ2-1, with TRBD1 identical over 11 bases. The germline gives CDR1 MNHEY, CDR2 SVGAGI. V was clipped by 6 bases and J by 4 bases; unmatched bases: 5. The CDR3 totals 15 residues.

The chain links TRBV25-1 to TRBJ2-3; perhaps TRBD2 as D (6 bases). CDR1 is MGHDK, CDR2 SYGVNS, per germline. The V and J ends lost 1 base and 9 bases respectively, with 20 bases between them. The CDR3 totals 16 residues. Here the CDR3 reads CASSEFGTATLLTQYF. DNA for the CDR3: TGTGCCAGCAGTGAATTTGGGACTGCAACTTTACTAACGCAGTATTTT.

The chain carries TRBV29-1 and TRBJ1-2; 8 bases align to TRBD1. CDR3 size: 13 residues. With 4 bases clipped from V and 2 bases from J, the junction kept 3 bases outside the gene matches. The germline gives CDR1 SQVTM, CDR2 ANQGSEA. This chain's CDR3 is CSVGRTGNYGYTF. The CDR3 region has the DNA TGCAGCGTTGGGAGGACAGGGAACTATGGCTACACCTTC.

This sequence joins TRBV4-1 and TRBJ2-6; 7 positions agree with TRBD1. Germline CDR1 MGHRA, CDR2 YSYEKL. The J segment lost 0 bases and the V segment lost 1 base, leaving 12 bases of the junction unmatched. The CDR3 is 20 amino acids. The CDR3 sequence is CASSQAPGTEVVSGANVLTF. The CDR3 DNA reads TGCGCCAGCAGCCAAGCACCCGGGACAGAGGTAGTCTCTGGGGCCAACGTCCTGACTTTC.

The chain combines TRBV6-1 with TRBJ2-1; tentatively, D is TRBD2 (5 bases). V dropped 2 bases and J dropped 0 bases, with 11 bases sitting between them. CDR3 length: 16 residues. Germline CDR1 MNHNS, CDR2 SASEGT. In DNA, the CDR3 is TGTGCCAGCAGTGAACCCCCTCGGGGCTCCTACAATGAGCAGTTCTTC. Translation: CASSEPPRGSYNEQFF.

The rearrangement uses TRBV19 and TRBJ2-5; TRBD2 matches at 8 bases. J lost 9 bases, V lost 7 bases, and 7 bases had no gene match. Germline CDR1 is LNHDA and CDR2 is SQIVND (reference sequence). This CDR3 is 12 amino acids long. The CDR3, as DNA: TGTGCCAGTACCACCCGCGGGGGGTCCCAGTACTTC. Its protein is CASTTRGGSQYF.

The V gene is TRBV29-1, the J gene TRBJ1-1, with a possible D match to TRBD1 (6 bases). The V end lost 8 bases, the J end lost 9 bases, and 16 bases lay between the germline ends. This CDR3 comprises 11 residues. Germline CDR1 is SQVTM and CDR2 is ANQGSEA. Written as DNA, the CDR3 is TGCAGCTCCCTAGAGGGGGTGAAAGCTTTCTTT. The encoded protein is CSSLEGVKAFF.

This chain joins TRBV3-1 (or the pseudogene TRBV3-2) and TRBJ1-5; the D gene is possibly TRBD1 (5 bases). There are 16 residues in the CDR3. Between the trimmed V and J ends, which lost 2 bases and 1 base, there was a span of 12 bases. CDR1 and CDR2 (germline): LGHDT, YNNKEL (reference sequence). This chain's CDR3 is CASSQWRGISNQPQHF. CDR3 sequence (DNA): TGTGCCAGCAGCCAATGGAGGGGAATAAGCAATCAGCCCCAGCATTTT.

Only a few counts were recorded for this clone. The CDR3 bases are TGTGCCAGCAGCTTGGGACAGTTTGGCTCTGGAAACACCATATATTTT. It codes for CASSLGQFGSGNTIYF. The chain is built from TRBV7-8 and TRBJ1-3, with 7 bases that match TRBD1. V gave up 3 bases and J gave up 0 bases; unmatched junction bases: 5. The CDR3 length is 16 residues. Germline V lookup: CDR1 SGHVS, CDR2 FQNEAQ.

This chain joins TRBV20-1 and TRBJ1-6, with D uncertain. Germline lookup yields CDR1 DFQATT and CDR2 SNEGSKA (reference sequence). The CDR3 sequence is 13 residues long. Trimming removed 3 bases from V and 4 bases from J, with 7 bases in between. CDR3 residues: CSASSVYNSPLHF. CDR3 bases: TGCAGTGCTAGTTCAGTGTATAATTCACCCCTCCACTTT.

The rearrangement links TRBV5-6 to TRBJ2-7; 7 bases line up with TRBD2. Trimming removed 0 bases from V and 3 bases from J; junction bases left unmatched: 6. The CDR3 covers 15 residues. Per germline, CDR1 SGHDT and CDR2 YYEEEE. Written as DNA, the CDR3 is TGTGCCAGCAGCTTGGCCAACCGCGGGGGCTACGAGCAGTACTTC. This translates into CASSLANRGGYEQYF. The complete variable domain, with remaining parts taken from reference TRBV5-6 and TRBJ2-7, reads DAGVTQSPTHLIKTRGQQVTLRCSPKSGHDTVSWYQQALGQGPQFIFQYYEEEERQRGNFPDRFSGHQFPNYSSELNVNALLLGDSALYLCASSLANRGGYEQYFGPGTRLTVT.

The CDR3 loop reads CAWSVPPYGGYTF. In nucleotides, the CDR3 is TGTGCCTGGAGTGTACCCCCTTATGGCGGCTACACCTTC. The J gene is TRBJ1-2, the V gene TRBV30; D remains unclear. The CDR3 covers 13 residues. Germline V gives CDR1 GTSNPN, CDR2 SVGIG (reference sequence). Trimming removed 0 bases at V and 8 bases at J, with 13 bases between.

V usage is TRBV23-1 and J usage is TRBJ2-2, with TRBD1 matching over 8 bases. TRBV23-1 is reported as an ORF; its role is uncertain. This CDR3 has 17 amino acids. Germline trimming cut 3 bases from V and 4 bases from J; bases unmatched to any gene: 10. The CDR3 protein is CASSQVDRGRGTGELFF. For the CDR3, the DNA is TGCGCCAGCAGTCAGGTCGACAGGGGTCGGGGCACCGGGGAGCTGTTTTTT.

This chain uses TRBV4-2 with TRBJ2-2; TRBD2 agrees at 8 bases. The V segment lost 0 bases and the J segment 3 bases; nucleotides outside the gene matches: 6. The CDR3 extends over 17 amino acids. Germline V gene sequence: CDR1 LGHNA, CDR2 YNFKEQ. The CDR3 nucleotides are TGTGCCAGCAGCCAAGACCCGACTAGCGATGACACCGGGGAGCTGTTTTTT. Translation gives CASSQDPTSDDTGELFF.

This chain links TRBV28 with TRBJ1-4; 8 nucleotides line up with TRBD1. Germline V lookup: CDR1 MDHEN, CDR2 SYDVKM. This CDR3 comprises 13 residues. With 5 bases clipped from V and 7 bases from J, the junction kept 3 bases outside the gene matches. CDR3 region: CASSPDRVEKLFF. The CDR3, as DNA: TGTGCCAGCAGTCCGGACAGGGTTGAAAAACTGTTTTTT.

In this sample, this clone turned up once. The chain employs TRBV3-1 (or the pseudogene TRBV3-2) and TRBJ1-4; 9 nucleotides align to TRBD1. CDR1 LGHDT and CDR2 YNNKEL come from the germline V gene (reference sequence). Trimming took 4 bases from V and 1 from J; bases not matched to a gene: 4. This CDR3 region has 16 residues. The CDR3 is CASSRGTGLTNEKLFF. CDR3 bases: TGTGCCAGCAGCCGAGGGACAGGGCTAACTAATGAAAAACTGTTTTTT.

A single count supports this clone. The chain links TRBV15 to TRBJ1-1; 8 bases agree with TRBD1. V was clipped by 0 bases and J by 8 bases; unmatched bases: 5. CDR3 length: 14 residues. Germline V gene sequence: CDR1 LNHNV, CDR2 YYDKDF (reference sequence). CDR3 in amino acids: CATSRDGNRGEAFF. Here the CDR3 DNA reads TGTGCCACCAGCAGAGATGGTAACAGGGGGGAAGCTTTCTTT. Using reference TRBV15 and TRBJ1-1 for the parts outside the CDR3, the full variable domain is DAMVIQNPRYQVTQFGKPVTLSCSQTLNHNVMYWYQQKSSQAPKLLFHYYDKDFNNEADTPDNFQSRRPNTSFCFLDIRSPGLGDTAMYLCATSRDGNRGEAFFGQGTRLTVV.

The chain is built from TRBV30 and TRBJ1-1; no reliable D call. CDR3 size: 14 residues. V shed 0 bases and J shed 0 bases, with 8 bases lying between them. From germline, CDR1 is GTSNPN and CDR2 SVGIG (reference sequence). The CDR3 protein is CAWSVLEMNTEAFF. The CDR3 coding sequence is TGTGCCTGGAGTGTACTAGAGATGAACACTGAAGCTTTCTTT. Based on the CDR3 plus reference TRBV30 and TRBJ1-1, the full variable domain is SQTIHQWPATLVQPVGSPLSLECTVEGTSNPNLYWYRQAAGRGLQLLFYSVGIGQISSEVPQNLSASRPQDRQFILSSKKLLLSDSGFYLCAWSVLEMNTEAFFGQGTRLTVV.

The rearrangement uses TRBV5-4 and TRBJ2-1, with 13 bases that match TRBD2. The V segment lost 4 bases and the J segment 6 bases; nucleotides outside the gene matches: 7. Germline lookup yields CDR1 SGHNT and CDR2 YYREEE (reference sequence). The CDR3 contains 16 residues. Here the CDR3 reads CASSPNGLAGVNEQFF. DNA for the CDR3: TGTGCCAGCAGCCCGAACGGACTAGCGGGAGTCAATGAGCAGTTCTTC.

V gene TRBV5-1 combines with J gene TRBJ1-1; 8 bases align to TRBD1. J was trimmed by 1 base and V by 2 bases; bases with no gene match: 4. The CDR3 is made up of 15 amino acids. CDR1 and CDR2 from the germline V gene are SGHRS and YFSETQ. The CDR3 region is CASSFGGQGNTEAFF. For the CDR3, the DNA is TGCGCCAGCAGCTTCGGTGGACAGGGGAACACTGAAGCTTTCTTT.

V is TRBV6-1 and J is TRBJ2-7; 10 positions match TRBD2. The CDR3 contains 15 residues. Trimming removed 1 base from V and 2 bases from J; junction bases left unmatched: 2. The V gene's germline CDR1 is MNHNS and CDR2 SASEGT. The CDR3 spells CASSEEGLAAYEQYF. The CDR3 DNA reads TGTGCCAGCAGTGAAGAAGGACTAGCGGCCTACGAGCAGTACTTC.

This sequence joins TRBV24-1 and TRBJ2-3, with a possible D match to TRBD1 (7 bases). The CDR3 has 19 residues. Germline CDR1 is KGHDR and CDR2 is SFDVKD. The V gene lost 4 bases and the J gene lost 2 bases, with 24 bases spanning the gap. In nucleotides, the CDR3 is TGTGCCACCAGTGACCAAGTAGGAGGGGGCGGAAAATACACAGATACGCAGTATTTT. It encodes CATSDQVGGGGKYTDTQYF.

This chain uses TRBV12-5 with TRBJ2-7, with 10 nucleotides matching TRBD2. The CDR3 covers 22 residues. CDR1 is LGHNT, CDR2 FRNRAP, per germline. The trim removed 6 bases at V and 1 base at J, leaving 27 bases unmatched. The CDR3 DNA reads as TGTGCTAGTGGATATCCCACCCAGGAGGGCTACGTAACTAGCGGGGTTTCCTACGAGCAGTACTTC. Protein product: CASGYPTQEGYVTSGVSYEQYF.

The V gene is TRBV30, the J gene TRBJ1-5; no clear D. The ends were cut back, 3 bases at V and 3 bases at J, with 9 bases in the middle. The CDR3 extends over 13 amino acids. Germline V lookup: CDR1 GTSNPN, CDR2 SVGIG (reference sequence). This chain's CDR3 is CAWRGGTNQPQHF. DNA for the CDR3: TGTGCCTGGAGAGGCGGTACCAATCAGCCCCAGCATTTT.